Listed here are 17 T cell receptor beta chains from one sample, sequenced in a study of tumor-infiltrating lymphocytes in oesophageal squamous cell carcinoma. TCRdb re-derived calls from the PCR reads in MiXCR, one entry per CDR3 protein. Of fewer than 20,000 distinct CDR3 sequences in the sample, roughly 54% are singletons; the top ten hold about 35%. The sequenced sample was esophageal tumor tissue. Receptor source: a female donor with esophageal squamous cell carcinoma.

This chain joins TRBV7-2 and TRBJ2-1, with a tentative D call TRBD2 (7 bases). The J call could be wrong; TRBJ2-7 is a better fit for the DNA end. CDR1 SGHTA and CDR2 FQGNSA come from the germline V gene. The CDR3 runs to 14 residues. For the CDR3, the DNA is TGTGCCAGCAGCTTAGCGGGGGGGCTGTACGAGCAGTACTTC. Its protein is CASSLAGGLYEQYF.

The chain has TRBV7-8 and TRBJ2-5; TRBD1 aligns across 9 bases. The V gene's germline CDR1 is SGHVS and CDR2 FQNEAQ. With 5 bases clipped from V and 5 bases from J, the junction kept 12 bases outside the gene matches. This CDR3 contains 16 residues. The CDR3: CASSLDGTGWLETQYF. The CDR3 DNA follows: TGTGCCAGCAGCCTAGATGGGACAGGGTGGTTGGAGACCCAGTACTTC.

This chain uses TRBV7-9 with TRBJ2-5; 7 nucleotides line up with TRBD2. The J call may be faulty, since TRBJ2-1 better matches the DNA end. The length of the CDR3 is 17 residues. In germline, CDR1 is SEHNR, CDR2 FQNEAQ (reference sequence). The CDR3 nucleotides read TGTGCCAGCAGCTTAGCGCACCTAGCGGACTCCTACAATGAGCAGTTCTTC. It specifies CASSLAHLADSYNEQFF.

The chain carries TRBV7-3 and TRBJ2-4; D perhaps matches TRBD2 (5 bases). Germline V gene sequence: CDR1 SGHTA, CDR2 FQGTGA. CDR3 length: 13 residues. Trimming removed 3 bases from V and 8 bases from J, with 11 bases in between. The CDR3 DNA reads TGTGCCAGCAGCTTGGGGAAGGGAGACATTCAGTACTTC. Amino acids: CASSLGKGDIQYF.

This chain joins TRBV25-1 and TRBJ2-5; 8 bases fit TRBD2. CDR1 is MGHDK, CDR2 SYGVNS, per germline. Trimming at V came to 1 base and at J to 5 bases, leaving 3 bases not matched to a gene. This CDR3 contains 14 residues. This chain's CDR3 is CASSESGRAETQYF. The CDR3 DNA sequence: TGTGCCAGCAGTGAATCCGGGAGGGCGGAGACCCAGTACTTC.

This clonotype was seen a handful of times. This chain connects TRBV12-3 or TRBV12-4 to TRBJ2-1, with 10 positions matching TRBD2. This CDR3 has 13 amino acids. V shed 6 bases, J shed 9 bases, and the junction held 5 bases outside the gene matches. CDR3 sequence (DNA): TGTGCCAGCAGGCCCGGGACTAGCGTTGAGCAGTTCTTC. It encodes CASRPGTSVEQFF.

The table lists this clonotype with many counts. For the CDR3, the DNA is TGTGCCAGAACCCTTCAATTCTGCGGTAATGAAAAACTGTTTTTT. The encoded protein is CARTLQFCGNEKLFF. V gene TRBV7-1 combines with J gene TRBJ1-4; D is unresolved. TRBV7-1 is an ORF for which the function is uncertain. The CDR3 loop spans 15 amino acids. V was shortened by 9 bases and J by 4 bases, with 18 bases between the two germline ends.

The J gene is TRBJ1-4, the V gene TRBV7-3; D ambiguous. From germline, CDR1 is SGHTA and CDR2 FQGTGA. The CDR3 totals 15 residues. V was shortened by 2 bases and J by 3 bases, with 10 bases between the two germline ends. In DNA, the CDR3 is TGTGCCAGCAGCTTAGCTGGGAGATCTAATGAAAAACTGTTTTTT. This codes for CASSLAGRSNEKLFF. The whole variable domain, filled in from reference TRBV7-3 and TRBJ1-4, reads GAGVSQTPSNKVTEKGKYVELRCDPISGHTALYWYRQSLGQGPEFLIYFQGTGAADDSGLPNDRFFAVRPEGSVSTLKIQRTERGDSAVYLCASSLAGRSNEKLFFGSGTQLSVL.

This clonotype appeared a few times. The chain is built from TRBV7-2 and TRBJ2-6, with 8 bases matching TRBD2. CDR1 is SGHTA, CDR2 FQGNSA, per germline. This CDR3 is built from 17 residues. V lost 3 bases and J lost 0; bases outside the gene matches: 4. The CDR3 reads CASSLGTRSSGANVLTF. Written as DNA, the CDR3 is TGTGCCAGCAGCTTGGGGACTAGAAGCTCTGGGGCCAACGTCCTGACTTTC.

This clonotype was picked up many times. Here the CDR3 reads CASSLVLQETQYF. The CDR3 DNA reads as TGTGCCAGCAGCTTAGTCTTACAAGAGACCCAGTACTTC. This chain joins TRBV7-2 and TRBJ2-5; D remains unclear. Looked up from germline, CDR1 is SGHTA and CDR2 is FQGNSA. The CDR3 runs 13 residues. V was clipped by 1 base and J by 2 bases, with 5 bases between them.

This rearrangement joins TRBV28 to TRBJ2-3, with D perhaps TRBD1 (5 bases). The J call may be incorrect, as the DNA end agrees better with TRBJ2-7. The CDR3 runs 14 residues. Per germline, CDR1 MDHEN and CDR2 SYDVKM. CDR3 amino acids: CASSWVTGPYEQYF. The CDR3 DNA follows: TGTGCCAGCAGTTGGGTCACAGGACCCTACGAGCAGTACTTC.

This chain joins TRBV7-2 and TRBJ2-3; D is tentatively TRBD1 or TRBD2 (5 bases each). Germline V lookup: CDR1 SGHTA, CDR2 FQGNSA. Between the trimmed V and J ends, which lost 8 bases and 5 bases, there was a span of 14 bases. This CDR3 has 13 residues. This CDR3 reads CASRSGGGDTQYF. CDR3 nucleotide sequence: TGTGCCAGCCGAAGCGGTGGGGGAGATACGCAGTATTTT.

The chain carries TRBV6-8 and TRBJ2-5; 7 bases are a match to TRBD2. CDR1 is MNHGY, CDR2 SAAAGT, per germline. J lost 11 bases, V lost 6 bases, and 21 bases had no gene match. The CDR3 sequence is 16 residues long. DNA of the CDR3: TGTGCCAGCAGCCAGGTGGGGGGGACCACTTACAATGAGCAGTACTTC. Protein sequence: CASSQVGGTTYNEQYF.

This clonotype was seen a few times. The conserved phenylalanine or tryptophan is not found at the CDR3 terminus, so this likely reflects a read error. The DNA is left out, because the CDR3 cannot be placed on it with certainty; the CDR3 is given as TCRdb lists it. The J gene is TRBJ2-3, the V gene TRBV19; the tabulated D call, TRBD2, remains unverified against the DNA. CDR1 and CDR2 (germline): LNHDA, SQIVND (reference sequence). The CDR3 is made up of 17 amino acids, end residues included. CDR3 sequence reads: CASSPTSAGHYGYTFGS.

V and J are TRBV11-2 and TRBJ1-1; 8 nucleotides match TRBD1. The trim removed 3 bases at V and 5 bases at J, leaving 5 bases unmatched. The length of the CDR3 is 14 residues. Looked up from germline, CDR1 is SGHAT and CDR2 is FQNNGV. The CDR3 DNA is TGTGCCAGCAGCTTGGAAACAGGGGGTACTGAAGCTTTCTTT. Translating gives CASSLETGGTEAFF.

The rearrangement uses TRBV7-3 and TRBJ2-1; no definite D call. In germline, CDR1 is SGHTA, CDR2 FQGTGA. The CDR3 has 12 residues. V lost 5 bases to trimming and J lost 13 bases, with 15 bases between them. CDR3 DNA sequence: TGTGCCAGCAGCGGAATTGGTGAGACCCAGTTCTTC. Encoded protein: CASSGIGETQFF.

This clonotype was detected only a few times. J is TRBJ2-1 and V is TRBV6-6; 8 bases line up with TRBD1. With the DNA end fitting TRBJ2-5 better, the J assignment may be wrong. This CDR3 region has 14 residues. Germline V gene lookup returns CDR1 MNHNY and CDR2 SVGAGI (reference sequence). The CDR3: CASSTRTGSETQYF. The CDR3 DNA sequence: TGTGCCAGCAGTACCAGGACAGGGTCAGAGACCCAGTACTTC.